What follows are 22 T cell receptor beta chains derived from one specimen sequenced in a study of blood T cells in healthy people across ages. Next came a second PCR, run for about 7 to 12 cycles, which used a sample-barcoded 5' primer along with a J-beta primer mix. TCRdb analysed the 5' RACE reads with MiXCR anew, one entry per CDR3 protein. The table records hundreds of thousands of distinct CDR3 sequences, about 30% of them present only once. Sequencing used blood. The receptors shown here come from a woman of 80 years or more in good health.

The gene calls are TRBV4-3 and TRBJ2-7; 11 positions match TRBD2. J gave up 0 bases and V 0 bases, and 4 bases lay outside the gene matches. The V gene's germline CDR1 is LGHNA and CDR2 YSLEER. The CDR3 runs to 17 residues. CDR3 in amino acids: CASSQELLAGGSYEQYF. The CDR3 bases are TGCGCCAGCAGCCAAGAGCTCCTAGCGGGGGGCTCCTACGAGCAGTACTTC.

Details on this clonotype: One base away lies a much larger clone, so this may be a sequencing read error. This rearrangement joins TRBV6-2 or TRBV6-3 to TRBJ1-5, with a possible D match to TRBD1 (6 bases). Germline assignment: CDR1 MNHEY and CDR2 SVGEGT. This CDR3 is built from 14 residues. CDR3 in amino acids: CASSPARGNLPQHF. The DNA of the CDR3 is TGTGCCAGCAGCCCCGCCAGGGGCAATCTGCCCCAGCATTTT.

The chain links TRBV20-1 to TRBJ2-2; 7 bases map to TRBD2. Trimming at V came to 3 bases and at J to 0 bases, leaving 10 bases not matched to a gene. From germline, CDR1 is DFQATT and CDR2 SNEGSKA (reference sequence). The CDR3 runs to 17 residues. Here the CDR3 reads CSARGFGRNANTGELFF. CDR3 sequence (DNA): TGCAGTGCTAGGGGGTTCGGGAGGAACGCGAACACCGGGGAGCTGTTTTTT.

This clonotype was counted at least ten times. This chain links TRBV27 with TRBJ2-3, with 7 bases matching TRBD1. Looked up from germline, CDR1 is MNHEY and CDR2 is SMNVEV (reference sequence). V lost 5 bases and J lost 7; bases outside the gene matches: 9. The CDR3 contains 14 residues. The CDR3, as DNA: TGTGCCAGCAGTACCTTGGACAGGCCAAATACGCAGTATTTT. This sequence encodes CASSTLDRPNTQYF.

The chain recombines TRBV29-1 with TRBJ1-2; possible D gene TRBD1, 6 bases. Germline V gives CDR1 SQVTM, CDR2 ANQGSEA. V shed 5 bases and J shed 3 bases, with 10 bases lying between them. The CDR3 is 12 amino acids. The CDR3 region has the DNA TGCAGCGTTTCCGGGACATACTATGGCTACACCTTC. The encoded protein is CSVSGTYYGYTF.

This clonotype occurred many times. The chain links TRBV4-2 to TRBJ2-1, with TRBD2 identical over 10 bases. Looked up from germline, CDR1 is LGHNA and CDR2 is YNFKEQ. There are 16 residues in the CDR3. V shed 0 bases and J 5 bases; nucleotides not matched to a gene: 4. CDR3 nucleotides: TGTGCCAGCAGCCAAGAGACTAGCGGGCGACACAATGAGCAGTTCTTC. Translating gives CASSQETSGRHNEQFF.

This clonotype was recorded at least ten times. The chain links TRBV20-1 to TRBJ2-5, with D unresolved. CDR3 size: 14 residues. CDR1 is DFQATT, CDR2 SNEGSKA, per germline (reference sequence). Trimming took 4 bases from V and 1 from J, leaving 13 bases between them. CDR3 nucleotide sequence: TGCAGTGCTACCCACTCGCATGTCCAAGAGACCCAGTACTTC. This sequence encodes CSATHSHVQETQYF.

This clonotype appeared a single time. V gene TRBV4-1 combines with J gene TRBJ2-1; 9 nucleotides line up with TRBD2. This CDR3 comprises 17 residues. Germline lookup yields CDR1 MGHRA and CDR2 YSYEKL. Unmatched junction bases numbered 7, after V lost 0 bases and J lost 4 bases. The CDR3 DNA sequence: TGCGCCAGCAGCCAAGATAGGACAAGCGGGAGGTACAATGAGCAGTTCTTC. The encoded protein is CASSQDRTSGRYNEQFF.

Points on this clonotype: Just one base apart from a much larger clone, this may be a read error. The V call is TRBV3-1, the J call TRBJ2-3; 12 bases line up with TRBD2. The CDR3 totals 15 residues. The germline gives CDR1 LGHDT, CDR2 YNNKEL (reference sequence). CDR3 DNA sequence: TGTGCCAGCAGCACACAGACTAGCGGGGGCGATACGCTGTATTTT. Its protein is CASSTQTSGGDTLYF.

This clonotype has at least ten counts. The gene calls are TRBV7-8 and TRBJ1-2; unclear D gene. This CDR3 region has 15 residues. The germline V and J ends were trimmed by 5 bases and 7 bases, with 20 bases remaining between them. In germline, CDR1 is SGHVS, CDR2 FQNEAQ. The CDR3 sequence: CASSRGPPHSIGYTF. As DNA, the CDR3 is TGTGCCAGCAGCCGAGGACCGCCCCATTCTATTGGCTACACCTTC.

This clonotype was seen repeatedly, ten times or more. V usage is TRBV5-6 and J usage is TRBJ2-7, with D perhaps being TRBD1 or TRBD2 (5 bases each). Germline values: CDR1 SGHDT, CDR2 YYEEEE. The CDR3 has 14 amino acids. V was shortened by 4 bases and J by 0 bases, with 11 bases between the two germline ends. The CDR3 DNA reads TGTGCCAGCAGCGCCTCCGGGACCTCCTACGAGCAGTACTTC. As protein: CASSASGTSYEQYF.

This rearrangement joins TRBV5-5 to TRBJ1-5; 8 bases are a match to TRBD1. The CDR3 runs to 14 residues. Germline V CDR1 and CDR2: SGHKS, YYEKEE (reference sequence). The junction had 6 bases not matched to a gene; V was cut back by 4 bases and J by 6 bases. Written as DNA, the CDR3 is TGTGCCAGCAGCGTAACAGGGGGGACTCAGCCCCAGCATTTT. Its translation: CASSVTGGTQPQHF.

This clonotype was picked up many times. The J gene is TRBJ1-6, the V gene TRBV6-2 or TRBV6-3, with 7 bases identical to TRBD1. The CDR3 extends over 17 amino acids. Germline lookup yields CDR1 MNHEY and CDR2 SVGEGT. V was clipped by 4 bases and J by 7 bases; unmatched bases: 13. The CDR3 DNA reads TGTGCCAGCAGTTCCGCCTCCCGGACAGGAGGAAATTCACCCCTCCACTTT. This gives the protein CASSSASRTGGNSPLHF.

In regard to this clonotype: This may be a read error, as it is one base from a much larger clone. V is TRBV27 and J is TRBJ1-2, with D possibly being TRBD1 (6 bases). Per the germline V gene, CDR1 is MNHEY and CDR2 is SMNVEV (reference sequence). Trimming took 5 bases from V and 2 from J, leaving 15 bases between them. The CDR3 totals 15 residues. In DNA, the CDR3 is TGTGCCAGCAGTGTATTTCCCGGACAGAACTATGGCTACACCTTC. Its protein product is CASSVFPGQNYGYTF.

The sample holds a few counts of this clonotype. The J gene is TRBJ1-5, the V gene TRBV28; D is perhaps TRBD1 (5 bases). The CDR3 contains 14 residues. Germline loops: CDR1 MDHEN, CDR2 SYDVKM. The germline V and J ends were trimmed by 5 bases and 1 base, with 9 bases remaining between them. The CDR3 nucleotides read TGTGCCAGCAGTATGGGACCAAGCAATCAGCCCCAGCATTTT. Residues: CASSMGPSNQPQHF.

This clonotype has only a few counts. Germline is not matched at one junction end, which may reflect a read error. The chain carries TRBV15 and TRBJ1-6; D is uncertain. Per germline, CDR1 LNHNV and CDR2 YYDKDF (reference sequence). The CDR3 loop spans 15 amino acids. The CDR3 DNA reads as TGTGCCACCAGCCGAGACGGGCCATATAATTCACCCCTCCACTTT. Encoded protein: CATSRDGPYNSPLHF.

There are many counts of this clonotype. The gene calls are TRBV25-1 and TRBJ1-1; D gene unclear. V was cut by 8 bases and J by 1 base, with 8 bases left in between. CDR3 length equals 12 residues. CDR1 is MGHDK, CDR2 SYGVNS, per germline. The CDR3 DNA reads as TGTGCCAGCCGATGGTCGAACACTGAAGCTTTCTTT. As protein: CASRWSNTEAFF.

This clonotype appeared a few times. The chain has TRBV7-8 and TRBJ1-5; D unclear. Per the germline V gene, CDR1 is SGHVS and CDR2 is FQNEAQ. CDR3 length: 15 residues. Trimming stripped 10 bases from V and 4 bases from J, with 20 bases between. In nucleotides, the CDR3 is TGTGCCACCACCCCCGAGAGGGTCTTTAATCAGCCCCAGCATTTT. Residues: CATTPERVFNQPQHF.

CDR3: CAIIPDRGSSEAFF. As DNA, the CDR3 is TGTGCCATCATCCCGGACAGGGGAAGCAGTGAAGCTTTCTTT. This chain uses TRBV10-3 with TRBJ1-1, with 9 bases lining up with TRBD1. In germline, CDR1 is ENHRY, CDR2 SYGVKD. J gave up 7 bases and V 7 bases, and 10 bases lay outside the gene matches. This CDR3 region has 14 residues.

The V gene is TRBV19, the J gene TRBJ2-1; possible D gene TRBD1, 5 bases. Trimming pared 10 bases from V and 2 bases from J, leaving 12 bases between. CDR1 and CDR2 (germline): LNHDA, SQIVND (reference sequence). This CDR3 has 13 residues. The CDR3 coding sequence is TGTGCCAACCAGGGTGGTGCCTACAATGAGCAGTTCTTC. Protein: CANQGGAYNEQFF.

This clonotype was observed many times. The J gene is TRBJ2-7, the V gene TRBV9, with 9 bases matching TRBD1. The ends lost 3 bases at V and 3 bases at J; junction bases unmatched: 7. This CDR3 has 15 residues. The germline CDR1 and CDR2 sequences are SGDLS and YYNGEE. CDR3 in DNA: TGTGCCAGCAGCGACGGGACAGGGCACAACTACGAGCAGTACTTC. This encodes CASSDGTGHNYEQYF.

There are a few counts of this clonotype. The gene calls are TRBV6-2 or TRBV6-3 and TRBJ1-2; 12 bases align to TRBD1. V lost 6 bases to trimming and J lost 4 bases; unmatched junction nucleotides: 3. The germline V gene encodes CDR1 MNHEY and CDR2 SVGEGT. This CDR3 spans 14 amino acids. The CDR3 DNA reads TGTGCCAGCAGCGGGACAGGGGGCCTCTATGGCTACACCTTC. This sequence encodes CASSGTGGLYGYTF.